The present T cell receptor (beta chain) was sequenced within a study of post-analysis software for immune sequencing data. At the level of the study: Relapsing-remitting, secondary progressive and progressive-relapsing multiple sclerosis courses were included. Study-level findings and limits: Comparison with controls showed significantly lower normalized Chao1 diversity in multiple sclerosis patients.

Comment on this clonotype: Its antigen is currently unknown. The junction shows a germline mismatch at one end, possibly a read error.

The library was made from cDNA and included unique molecular identifiers. One entry per CDR3 protein, called by TCRdb with MiXCR from the PCR reads. Of over 700,000 distinct CDR3 sequences in the sample, roughly 29% were seen once. This receptor was identified in a girl between 10 and 17 years old with multiple sclerosis. What was sequenced was blood.

The CDR3 sequence: CASSLLTWTVSSYEQYF. The DNA of the CDR3 is TGTGCCAGTAGTTTGCTTACGTGGACGGTAAGCTCCTACGAGCAGTACTTC. The chain couples TRBV28 to TRBJ2-7; the D is unclear. The CDR3 consists of 17 residues. The germline CDR1 and CDR2 sequences are MDHEN and SYDVKM.